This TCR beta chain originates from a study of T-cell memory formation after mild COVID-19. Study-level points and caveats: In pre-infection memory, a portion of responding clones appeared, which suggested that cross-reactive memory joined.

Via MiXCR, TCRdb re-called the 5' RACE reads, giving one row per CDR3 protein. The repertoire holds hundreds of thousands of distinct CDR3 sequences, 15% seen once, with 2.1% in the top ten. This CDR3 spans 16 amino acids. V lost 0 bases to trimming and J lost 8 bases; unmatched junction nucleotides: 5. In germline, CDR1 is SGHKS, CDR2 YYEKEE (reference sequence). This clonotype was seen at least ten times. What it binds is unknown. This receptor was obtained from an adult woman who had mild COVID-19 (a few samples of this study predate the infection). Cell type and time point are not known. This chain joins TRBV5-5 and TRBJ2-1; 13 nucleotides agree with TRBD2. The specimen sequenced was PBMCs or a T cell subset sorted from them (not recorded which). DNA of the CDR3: TGTGCCAGCAGCTTGGGAGGACTAGCGGGAGTCCATGAGCAGTTCTTC. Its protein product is CASSLGGLAGVHEQFF.